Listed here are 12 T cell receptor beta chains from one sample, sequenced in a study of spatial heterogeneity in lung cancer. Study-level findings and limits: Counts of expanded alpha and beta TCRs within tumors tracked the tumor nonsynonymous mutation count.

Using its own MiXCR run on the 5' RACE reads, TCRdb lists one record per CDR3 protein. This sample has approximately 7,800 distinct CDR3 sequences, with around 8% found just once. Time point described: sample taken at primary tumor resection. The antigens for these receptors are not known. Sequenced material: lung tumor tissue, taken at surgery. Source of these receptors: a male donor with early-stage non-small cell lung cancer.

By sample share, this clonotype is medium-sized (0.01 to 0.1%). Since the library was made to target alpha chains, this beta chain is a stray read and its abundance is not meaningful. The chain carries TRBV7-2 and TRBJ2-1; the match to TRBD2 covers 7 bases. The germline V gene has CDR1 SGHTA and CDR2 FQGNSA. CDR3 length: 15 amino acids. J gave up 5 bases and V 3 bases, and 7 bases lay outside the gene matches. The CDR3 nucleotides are TGTGCCAGCAGCTTCCAAGCGGGGTACAACAATGAGCAGTTCTTC. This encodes CASSFQAGYNNEQFF. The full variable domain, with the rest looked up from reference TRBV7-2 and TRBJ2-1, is GAGVSQSPSNKVTEKGKDVELRCDPISGHTALYWYRQSLGQGLEFLIYFQGNSAPDKSGLPSDRFSAERTGGSVSTLTIQRTQQEDSAVYLCASSFQAGYNNEQFFGPGTRLTVL.

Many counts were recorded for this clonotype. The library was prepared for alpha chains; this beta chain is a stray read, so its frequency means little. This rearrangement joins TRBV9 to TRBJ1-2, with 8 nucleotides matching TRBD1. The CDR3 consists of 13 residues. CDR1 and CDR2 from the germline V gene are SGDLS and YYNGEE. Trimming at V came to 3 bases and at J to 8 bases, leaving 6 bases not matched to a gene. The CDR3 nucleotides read TGTGCCAGCAGCGCGGGACAGGCCAAGGGCTACACCTTC. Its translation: CASSAGQAKGYTF.

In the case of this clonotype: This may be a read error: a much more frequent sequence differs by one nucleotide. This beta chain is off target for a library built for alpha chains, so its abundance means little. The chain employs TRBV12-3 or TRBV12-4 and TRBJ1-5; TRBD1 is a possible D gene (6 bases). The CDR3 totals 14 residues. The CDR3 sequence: CTSSSTGSNQPQHF. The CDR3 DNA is TGTACCAGCAGTTCCACAGGGAGCAATCAGCCCCAGCATTTT.

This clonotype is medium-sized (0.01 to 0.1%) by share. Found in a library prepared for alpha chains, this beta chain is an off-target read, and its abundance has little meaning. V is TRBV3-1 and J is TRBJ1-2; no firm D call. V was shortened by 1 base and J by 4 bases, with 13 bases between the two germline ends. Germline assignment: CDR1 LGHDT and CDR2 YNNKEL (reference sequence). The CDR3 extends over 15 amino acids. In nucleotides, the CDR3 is TGTGCCAGCAGCCAAGGGGCAGCCGTCCTCTATGGCTACACCTTC. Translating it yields CASSQGAAVLYGYTF.

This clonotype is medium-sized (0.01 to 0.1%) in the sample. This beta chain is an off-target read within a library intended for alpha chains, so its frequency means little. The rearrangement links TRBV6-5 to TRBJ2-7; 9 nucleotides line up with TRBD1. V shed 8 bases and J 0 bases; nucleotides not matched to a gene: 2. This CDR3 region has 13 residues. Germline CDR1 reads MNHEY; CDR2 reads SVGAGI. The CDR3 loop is CASGQGTSYEQYF. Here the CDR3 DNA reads TGTGCCAGCGGACAGGGGACCTCCTACGAGCAGTACTTC.

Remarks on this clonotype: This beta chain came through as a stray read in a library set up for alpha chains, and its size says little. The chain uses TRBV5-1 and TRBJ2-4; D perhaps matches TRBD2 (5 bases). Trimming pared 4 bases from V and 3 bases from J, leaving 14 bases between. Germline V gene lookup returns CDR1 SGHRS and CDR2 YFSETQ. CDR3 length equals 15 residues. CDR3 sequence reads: CASSMESGGKNIQYF. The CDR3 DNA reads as TGCGCCAGCAGCATGGAGAGCGGAGGCAAAAACATTCAGTACTTC.

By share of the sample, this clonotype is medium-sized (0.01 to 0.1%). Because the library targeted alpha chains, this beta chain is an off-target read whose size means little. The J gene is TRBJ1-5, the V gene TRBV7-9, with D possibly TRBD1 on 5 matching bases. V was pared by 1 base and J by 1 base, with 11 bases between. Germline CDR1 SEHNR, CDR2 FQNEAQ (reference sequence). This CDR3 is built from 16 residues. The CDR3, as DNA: TGTGCCAGCAGCTTAGAGGTGGGGCCAAGCAATCAGCCCCAGCATTTT. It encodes CASSLEVGPSNQPQHF.

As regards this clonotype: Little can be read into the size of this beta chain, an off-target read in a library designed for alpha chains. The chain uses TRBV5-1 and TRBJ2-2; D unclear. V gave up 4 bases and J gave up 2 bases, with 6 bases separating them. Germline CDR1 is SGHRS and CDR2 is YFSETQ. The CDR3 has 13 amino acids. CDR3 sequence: CASSRDNTGELFF. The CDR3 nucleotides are TGCGCCAGCAGCCGAGATAACACCGGGGAGCTGTTTTTT.

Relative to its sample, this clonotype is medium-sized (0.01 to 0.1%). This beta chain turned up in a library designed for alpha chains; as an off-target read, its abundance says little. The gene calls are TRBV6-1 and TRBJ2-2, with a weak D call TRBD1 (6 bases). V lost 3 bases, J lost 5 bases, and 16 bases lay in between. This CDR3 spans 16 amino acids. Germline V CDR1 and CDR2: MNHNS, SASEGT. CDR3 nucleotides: TGTGCCAGCAGTGATTTATCAGGGGCCGGGACCGGGGAGCTGTTTTTT. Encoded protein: CASSDLSGAGTGELFF.

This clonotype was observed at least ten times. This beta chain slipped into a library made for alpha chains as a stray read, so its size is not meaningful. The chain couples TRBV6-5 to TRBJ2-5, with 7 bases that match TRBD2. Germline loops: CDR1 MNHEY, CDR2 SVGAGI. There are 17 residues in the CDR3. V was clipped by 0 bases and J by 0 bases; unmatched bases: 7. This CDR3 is CASSYSVIAGHQETQYF. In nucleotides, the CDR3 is TGTGCCAGCAGTTACTCGGTGATAGCGGGTCACCAAGAGACCCAGTACTTC.

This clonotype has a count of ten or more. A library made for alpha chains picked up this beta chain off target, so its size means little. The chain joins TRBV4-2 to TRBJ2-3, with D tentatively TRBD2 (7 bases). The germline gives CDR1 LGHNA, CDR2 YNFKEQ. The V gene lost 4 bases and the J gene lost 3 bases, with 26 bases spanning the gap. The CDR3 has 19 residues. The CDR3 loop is CASSPPRAGGPTGTDTQYF. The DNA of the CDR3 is TGTGCCAGCAGCCCTCCTCGGGCCGGGGGGCCCACGGGAACAGATACGCAGTATTTT.

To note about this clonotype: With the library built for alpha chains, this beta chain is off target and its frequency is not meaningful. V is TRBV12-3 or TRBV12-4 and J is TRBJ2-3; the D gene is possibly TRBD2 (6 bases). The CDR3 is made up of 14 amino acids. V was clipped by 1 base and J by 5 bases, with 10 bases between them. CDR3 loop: CASSLGGMVDTQYF. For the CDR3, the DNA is TGTGCCAGCAGTTTAGGCGGGATGGTAGATACGCAGTATTTT.